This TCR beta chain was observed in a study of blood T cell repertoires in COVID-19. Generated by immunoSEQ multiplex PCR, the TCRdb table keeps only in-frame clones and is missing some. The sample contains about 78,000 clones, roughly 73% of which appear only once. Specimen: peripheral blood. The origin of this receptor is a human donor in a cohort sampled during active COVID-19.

The CDR3 loop reads CASSWTAVGTDTQYF. CDR3 bases: TGTGCCAGCAGCTGGACAGCGGTAGGCACAGATACGCAGTATTTT. The chain combines TRBV7-9 with TRBJ2-3; possibly TRBD1 for D (6 bases). From germline, CDR1 is SEHNR and CDR2 FQNEAQ (reference sequence). The V end was cut by 4 bases, the J end by 1 base, with 12 bases between. This CDR3 has 15 residues.